The 17 T cell receptor beta chains below all came from one sample that was sequenced in a study of read filtering for tumor transcriptome and immune sequencing. The library was built from about 370 ng RNA with molecular barcoded adaptors for alpha/delta and beta/gamma chains. In TCRdb, the reads were re-called with MiXCR into one record per CDR3 protein. The table shows 100,000 to 150,000 distinct CDR3 sequences, with 13% occurring only once. The sequencing input was a population of CD138-negative cells sorted from bone marrow. The receptors derive from a donor at least 40 years old with multiple myeloma.

This clonotype was detected many times. The chain recombines TRBV4-3 with TRBJ2-3, with D maybe TRBD2 (6 bases). The CDR3 runs 15 residues. CDR1 and CDR2 from the germline V gene are LGHNA and YSLEER. The V end lost 0 bases, the J end lost 6 bases, and 13 bases lay between the germline ends. CDR3 loop: CASSQDDGSGDTQYF. DNA for the CDR3: TGCGCCAGCAGCCAAGATGACGGGAGTGGGGATACGCAGTATTTT.

To note about this clonotype: The CDR3 carries no conserved terminal phenylalanine or tryptophan, so it likely arises from a read error. The CDR3 here is CSARDRGTYNEQFL. CDR3 bases: TGCAGTGCTAGAGATAGGGGGACCTACAATGAGCAGTTCCTC. The chain couples TRBV20-1 to TRBJ2-1, with D tentatively TRBD1 (6 bases). The V and J ends lost 0 bases and 2 bases respectively, with 8 bases between them. This CDR3 region has 14 residues. Germline lookup yields CDR1 DFQATT and CDR2 SNEGSKA (reference sequence).

This clonotype appeared a single time. A much larger clone lies one base from this, so it may be a read error. The V call is TRBV12-3 or TRBV12-4, the J call TRBJ2-1; 12 bases map to TRBD2. CDR3 length equals 16 residues. With 5 bases clipped from V and 8 bases from J, the junction kept 10 bases outside the gene matches. The CDR3 DNA reads TGTGCCAGCAGTCCTTCGACTAGCGGGAGTGGCGATGAGCAGTTCTTC. Residues: CASSPSTSGSGDEQFF.

Worth noting for this clonotype: Being one base from a much bigger clone, this may be a read error. V is TRBV5-4 and J is TRBJ1-3; no firm D call. CDR1 and CDR2 from the germline V gene are SGHNT and YYREEE (reference sequence). The length of the CDR3 is 15 residues. The CDR3 spells CASSLGENSENTIYF. For the CDR3, the DNA is TGTGCCAGCAGCCTGGGTGAAAACTCTGAAAACACCATATATTTT.

At least ten counts were recorded for this clonotype. J is TRBJ1-5 and V is TRBV4-3; D unclear. The CDR3 loop spans 16 amino acids. V was trimmed by 0 bases and J by 6 bases, leaving 15 bases between them. Germline V CDR1 and CDR2: LGHNA, YSLEER. The CDR3 region is CASSQDLRSAVQPQHF. The CDR3 DNA follows: TGCGCCAGCAGCCAAGATCTTCGGTCCGCAGTTCAGCCCCAGCATTTT.

This clonotype was counted many times. The V gene is TRBV2, the J gene TRBJ2-7; D not resolved. The CDR3 length is 15 residues. The germline V gene has CDR1 SNHLY and CDR2 FYNNEI. V was pared by 8 bases and J by 2 bases, with 19 bases between. CDR3 nucleotides: TGTGCCAGCCAATTTGCAGGTTTGCCTACCTACGAGCAGTACTTC. This sequence encodes CASQFAGLPTYEQYF.

This clonotype was seen more than once but under ten times. The chain carries TRBV5-1 and TRBJ2-6; 7 bases are shared with TRBD1. Looked up from germline, CDR1 is SGHRS and CDR2 is YFSETQ. This CDR3 has 17 residues. Losses at the gene ends were 0 bases for V and 0 bases for J; bases not matched to a gene: 3. CDR3 sequence (DNA): TGCGCCAGCAGCTTGGAGGCAGGGGGCTCTGGGGCCAACGTCCTGACTTTC. Encoded protein: CASSLEAGGSGANVLTF. Based on the CDR3 plus reference TRBV5-1 and TRBJ2-6, the full variable domain is KAGVTQTPRYLIKTRGQQVTLSCSPISGHRSVSWYQQTPGQGLQFLFEYFSETQRNKGNFPGRFSGRQFSNSRSEMNVSTLELGDSALYLCASSLEAGGSGANVLTFGAGSRLTVL.

This clonotype appeared a few times. Since a much larger clone is just one base distant, this may be a read error. The CDR3 end shows no conserved phenylalanine or tryptophan, and so a read error is likely. This rearrangement joins TRBV30 to TRBJ2-7; 7 bases are shared with TRBD2. This CDR3 spans 14 amino acids. From germline, CDR1 is GTSNPN and CDR2 SVGIG (reference sequence). J gave up 0 bases and V 4 bases, and 6 bases lay outside the gene matches. CDR3 coding DNA: TGTGCCTGGACCCCCGGGACTACCTCCTACGAGCAGTACCTC. Encoded protein: CAWTPGTTSYEQYL.

This clonotype was recorded once. An end of the junction differs from the germline gene, which may be a read error. The J gene is TRBJ1-5, the V gene TRBV6-2 or TRBV6-3; 8 nucleotides align to TRBD1. The CDR3 is 15 amino acids. The germline CDR1 and CDR2 sequences are MNHEY and SVGEGT. CDR3 DNA: TGTGCCAGCAGTTCCTGGACAGGGAGAAATCGGCCCCAGCATTTT. This translates into CASSSWTGRNRPQHF.

This clonotype was observed many times. The V call is TRBV30, the J call TRBJ2-1, with 7 bases aligning to TRBD1. The CDR3 has 16 amino acids. Germline lookup yields CDR1 GTSNPN and CDR2 SVGIG (reference sequence). With 5 bases clipped from V and 1 base from J, the junction kept 11 bases outside the gene matches. CDR3: CAWEPKGTASYNEQFF. The CDR3, as DNA: TGTGCCTGGGAACCAAAGGGGACAGCGTCCTACAATGAGCAGTTCTTC. Supplemented by reference TRBV30 and TRBJ2-1, the full variable domain reads SQTIHQWPATLVQPVGSPLSLECTVEGTSNPNLYWYRQAAGRGLQLLFYSVGIGQISSEVPQNLSASRPQDRQFILSSKKLLLSDSGFYLCAWEPKGTASYNEQFFGPGTRLTVL.

This clonotype was seen at least ten times. The chain combines TRBV6-5 with TRBJ2-2, with TRBD2 identical over 7 bases. CDR3 length: 15 amino acids. Per the germline V gene, CDR1 is MNHEY and CDR2 is SVGAGI. J gave up 6 bases and V 5 bases, and 9 bases lay outside the gene matches. DNA for the CDR3: TGTGCCAGCAGTCAGGTAGCGGGCCTCCCCGGGGAGCTGTTTTTT. The encoded protein is CASSQVAGLPGELFF.

This clonotype occurred many times. The rearrangement links TRBV12-3 or TRBV12-4 to TRBJ2-7, with 13 nucleotides matching TRBD2. With 6 bases clipped from V and 5 bases from J, the junction kept 7 bases outside the gene matches. This CDR3 contains 15 residues. CDR3 region: CASSPGTSGNDEQYF. CDR3 coding DNA: TGTGCCAGCAGCCCAGGGACTAGCGGGAACGACGAGCAGTACTTC.

This clonotype was detected ten times or more. The rearrangement uses TRBV4-1 and TRBJ1-5; no definite D call. V was pared by 1 base and J by 5 bases, with 9 bases between. The V gene's germline CDR1 is MGHRA and CDR2 YSYEKL. This CDR3 region has 14 residues. The CDR3, as DNA: TGCGCCAGCAGCCAAGCGCCAGGAGATCAGCCCCAGCATTTT. Amino acid sequence: CASSQAPGDQPQHF.

This clonotype was recorded many times. The V gene is TRBV29-1, the J gene TRBJ2-1; the D gene is possibly TRBD2 (7 bases). Trimming took 3 bases from V and 5 from J, leaving 17 bases between them. Per the germline V gene, CDR1 is SQVTM and CDR2 is ANQGSEA. CDR3 length: 15 residues. The CDR3 loop reads CSVDQRGAVHNEQFF. DNA of the CDR3: TGCAGCGTTGATCAACGGGGGGCAGTGCACAATGAGCAGTTCTTC.

This clonotype was detected a few times. Likely a read error: the CDR3 ends without its conserved phenylalanine or tryptophan. The chain joins TRBV11-3 to TRBJ2-1; D is uncertain. Germline V gives CDR1 SGHNT, CDR2 YENEEA. The CDR3 runs to 16 residues. V was cut by 4 bases and J by 4 bases, with 17 bases left in between. The CDR3 here is CASSSRVHSLYNEQFL. The CDR3 DNA reads TGTGCCAGCAGCTCCCGAGTCCATTCCCTTTACAATGAGCAGTTCCTC.

This clonotype was detected ten times or more. This chain connects TRBV20-1 to TRBJ2-7; maybe TRBD2 (5 bases). The V gene lost 5 bases and the J gene lost 5 bases, with 22 bases spanning the gap. Germline-derived CDR1 and CDR2 are DFQATT and SNEGSKA (reference sequence). The CDR3 sequence is 15 residues long. CDR3 coding DNA: TGCAGTGCTCCCCTACACGCGACTACCGTCAACGAGCAGTACTTC. This codes for CSAPLHATTVNEQYF.

As regards this clonotype: This could be a read error, since a much larger clone is one nucleotide away. The gene calls are TRBV7-2 and TRBJ1-1; D might be TRBD1 (6 bases). The germline V and J ends were trimmed by 4 bases and 9 bases, with 18 bases remaining between them. Germline CDR1 is SGHTA and CDR2 is FQGNSA. CDR3 length: 14 amino acids. The CDR3 is CASSYHRVAYKAFF. In DNA form, the CDR3 reads TGTGCCAGCAGCTACCACAGGGTCGCGTATAAAGCTTTCTTT.